Below, 22 T cell receptor beta chains from the same sample are listed, as sequenced in a study of cytomegalovirus exposure and HLA in healthy donors. The repertoire was sequenced with immunoSEQ multiplex PCR; TCRdb's copy has only in-frame clones and lacks some. Here the sample spans 90,000 to 130,000 clones, roughly 88% being singletons. The sequenced sample was PBMCs. The receptors here all came from a woman in her 30s in good health and CMV-seropositive.

V usage is TRBV2 and J usage is TRBJ2-1; 9 nucleotides agree with TRBD1. This CDR3 is built from 15 residues. Germline assignment: CDR1 SNHLY and CDR2 FYNNEI. Trimming at V came to 6 bases and at J to 7 bases, leaving 10 bases not matched to a gene. The CDR3, as DNA: TGTGCCAGCAGGACCCCGGGACAGGGTTCAAATGAGCAGTTCTTC. As protein: CASRTPGQGSNEQFF.

The V gene is TRBV19, the J gene TRBJ2-7, with 14 bases identical to TRBD2. V lost 5 bases to trimming and J lost 4 bases; unmatched junction nucleotides: 4. The CDR3 runs 15 residues. Germline V CDR1 and CDR2: LNHDA, SQIVND (reference sequence). Here the CDR3 reads CASSPGTSGGYEQYF. The CDR3 DNA follows: TGTGCCAGTAGTCCCGGGACTAGCGGGGGTTACGAGCAGTACTTC.

The V gene is TRBV27, the J gene TRBJ2-5, with D maybe TRBD2 (7 bases). V shed 4 bases and J shed 5 bases, with 14 bases lying between them. Germline V gene sequence: CDR1 MNHEY, CDR2 SMNVEV (reference sequence). This CDR3 region has 14 residues. CDR3 coding DNA: TGTGCCAGCAGTTCCCGCGGGGGCGGGGAGACCCAGTACTTC. Its protein product is CASSSRGGGETQYF.

V is TRBV5-1 and J is TRBJ1-2; a possible D gene is TRBD1 (5 bases). The germline V and J ends were trimmed by 0 bases and 3 bases, with 12 bases remaining between them. CDR1 is SGHRS, CDR2 YFSETQ, per germline. This CDR3 is 15 amino acids long. This CDR3 is CASSLAGGSDYGYTF. DNA for the CDR3: TGCGCCAGCAGCTTGGCCGGGGGGTCAGACTATGGCTACACCTTC.

The chain combines TRBV7-2 with TRBJ2-1, with 7 nucleotides matching TRBD1. J was trimmed by 7 bases and V by 1 base; bases with no gene match: 10. Germline CDR1 is SGHTA and CDR2 is FQGNSA. This CDR3 region has 16 residues. The CDR3 protein is CASSLVRRGSTNEQFF. In nucleotides, the CDR3 is TGTGCCAGCAGCTTAGTTCGCAGGGGGTCTACGAATGAGCAGTTCTTC.

The gene calls are TRBV9 and TRBJ2-2; 12 bases match TRBD2. Germline assignment: CDR1 SGDLS and CDR2 YYNGEE. Trimming removed 4 bases from V and 6 bases from J; junction bases left unmatched: 1. The CDR3 extends over 14 amino acids. This chain's CDR3 is CASSLAGGAGELFF. The DNA for the CDR3 is TGTGCCAGCAGCCTAGCGGGAGGGGCCGGGGAGCTGTTTTTT.

The chain combines TRBV19 with TRBJ2-7; D perhaps matches TRBD1 (8 bases). The germline gives CDR1 LNHDA, CDR2 SQIVND (reference sequence). The CDR3 has 12 residues. The V end lost 9 bases, the J end lost 4 bases, and 13 bases lay between the germline ends. CDR3 sequence (DNA): TGTGCCAGCGCACAGGGGGGGTACGAGCAGTACTTC. This gives the protein CASAQGGYEQYF.

The V call is TRBV2, the J call TRBJ2-7; 10 nucleotides align to TRBD1. Trimming removed 7 bases from V and 4 bases from J; junction bases left unmatched: 16. The CDR3 runs 17 residues. CDR1 is SNHLY and CDR2 is FYNNEI in the germline V gene. In DNA, the CDR3 is TGTGCCAGCAAAATCGGGACAGGGGAACTTAGGCAGTACGAGCAGTACTTC. This sequence encodes CASKIGTGELRQYEQYF.

The V gene is TRBV4-2, the J gene TRBJ1-1; possibly TRBD1 for D (5 bases). V shed 0 bases and J shed 4 bases, with 12 bases lying between them. The CDR3 sequence is 15 residues long. Germline values: CDR1 LGHNA, CDR2 YNFKEQ. DNA for the CDR3: TGTGCCAGCAGCCAAGATCGATCGGGGGGCACTGAAGCTTTCTTT. Its translation: CASSQDRSGGTEAFF.

The chain combines TRBV28 with TRBJ2-3; the match to TRBD2 covers 13 bases. The CDR3 totals 15 residues. Germline V gives CDR1 MDHEN, CDR2 SYDVKM. The V gene end was trimmed by 7 bases and the J gene end by 5 bases; junction bases not matched to a gene: 6. As DNA, the CDR3 is TGTGCCAGCAAAACTAGCGGGAGGGCCGTAGATACGCAGTATTTT. Residues: CASKTSGRAVDTQYF.

The genes are TRBV11-2 and TRBJ2-1, with D maybe TRBD2 (5 bases). The CDR3 sequence is 16 residues long. CDR1 and CDR2 (germline): SGHAT, FQNNGV. V gave up 0 bases and J gave up 7 bases, with 16 bases separating them. This CDR3 is CASSLDRSAGVNEQFF. The DNA for the CDR3 is TGTGCCAGCAGCTTAGATCGAAGCGCCGGGGTTAATGAGCAGTTCTTC.

V gene TRBV6-6 combines with J gene TRBJ1-1; 7 positions agree with TRBD1. Unmatched junction bases numbered 1, after V lost 2 bases and J lost 1 base. The length of the CDR3 is 14 residues. CDR1 MNHNY and CDR2 SVGAGI come from the germline V gene (reference sequence). DNA for the CDR3: TGTGCCAGCAGTTACAAGGGGGCGAACACTGAAGCTTTCTTT. Protein product: CASSYKGANTEAFF.

The rearrangement uses TRBV15 and TRBJ2-7, with D hard to call. The CDR3 runs to 16 residues. Germline V gene sequence: CDR1 LNHNV, CDR2 YYDKDF (reference sequence). Trimming removed 0 bases from V and 5 bases from J, with 17 bases in between. The CDR3 DNA reads TGTGCCACCAGCAGAGATTTAGTGGCAGGTCGAGACGAGCAGTACTTC. As protein: CATSRDLVAGRDEQYF.

The chain employs TRBV28 and TRBJ1-2; 10 bases line up with TRBD1. The trim removed 6 bases at V and 4 bases at J, leaving 2 bases unmatched. The CDR3 totals 13 residues. CDR1 is MDHEN and CDR2 is SYDVKM in the germline V gene. Here the CDR3 DNA reads TGTGCCAGCAGGGGACAGGGGACCTATGGCTACACCTTC. Translation gives CASRGQGTYGYTF.

The chain employs TRBV5-1 and TRBJ2-7; 9 bases align to TRBD1. In germline, CDR1 is SGHRS, CDR2 YFSETQ. With 0 bases clipped from V and 3 bases from J, the junction kept 1 base outside the gene matches. This CDR3 has 14 amino acids. CDR3 in DNA: TGCGCCAGCAGCTTGGAGGGACAGGGCTACGAGCAGTACTTC. Amino acid sequence: CASSLEGQGYEQYF.

The genes are TRBV28 and TRBJ2-7; a possible D gene is TRBD2 (7 bases). CDR3 length: 16 residues. V was shortened by 6 bases and J by 5 bases, with 23 bases between the two germline ends. Germline CDR1 and CDR2: MDHEN and SYDVKM. The CDR3 region is CASRRGGPHFRHEQYF. The CDR3 region has the DNA TGTGCCAGCAGAAGGGGGGGGCCTCACTTTCGGCACGAGCAGTACTTC.

The chain has TRBV15 and TRBJ2-7; TRBD2 aligns across 8 bases. The V gene's germline CDR1 is LNHNV and CDR2 YYDKDF (reference sequence). Germline trimming cut 5 bases from V and 5 bases from J; bases unmatched to any gene: 11. The CDR3 sequence is 15 residues long. CDR3 region: CATSRSGTSLHEQYF. The CDR3 DNA follows: TGTGCCACCAGCCGGAGTGGGACTAGTCTCCACGAGCAGTACTTC.

The chain combines TRBV29-1 with TRBJ2-3; 7 nucleotides line up with TRBD2. The CDR3 sequence is 14 residues long. V gave up 6 bases and J gave up 3 bases; unmatched junction bases: 9. Germline lookup yields CDR1 SQVTM and CDR2 ANQGSEA. The CDR3 coding sequence is TGCAGCGTGACCTGGCCCGGGAGGACAGATACGCAGTATTTT. Encoded protein: CSVTWPGRTDTQYF.

This chain connects TRBV7-2 to TRBJ1-6; 8 positions match TRBD1. The CDR3 totals 17 residues. V trimming: 1 base; J trimming: 14 bases; junction bases outside the gene matches: 16. From germline, CDR1 is SGHTA and CDR2 FQGNSA. This CDR3 reads CASSLVSGQGTGSTLHF. In nucleotides, the CDR3 is TGTGCCAGCAGCTTAGTTTCCGGACAGGGAACGGGGTCCACCCTCCACTTT.

This chain uses TRBV7-2 with TRBJ2-7, with TRBD1 matching 7 bases. V dropped 5 bases and J dropped 0; count of bases not matched to a gene: 4. The CDR3 is 14 residues long. Germline V gene sequence: CDR1 SGHTA, CDR2 FQGNSA. DNA of the CDR3: TGTGCCAGCAGCCGAAGGGGGCCCTCCTACGAGCAGTACTTC. Translation: CASSRRGPSYEQYF. Using reference TRBV7-2 and TRBJ2-7 for the parts outside the CDR3, the full variable domain is GAGVSQSPSNKVTEKGKDVELRCDPISGHTALYWYRQSLGQGLEFLIYFQGNSAPDKSGLPSDRFSAERTGGSVSTLTIQRTQQEDSAVYLCASSRRGPSYEQYFGPGTRLTVT.

The genes are TRBV18 and TRBJ2-7, with 7 nucleotides matching TRBD1. J gave up 0 bases and V 6 bases, and 5 bases lay outside the gene matches. Germline V lookup: CDR1 KGHSH, CDR2 LQKENI. This CDR3 comprises 14 residues. The CDR3 DNA is TGTGCCAGCTCCTTGGACAGGACCTCCTACGAGCAGTACTTC. Protein sequence: CASSLDRTSYEQYF.

This chain joins TRBV6-6 and TRBJ1-5, with D maybe TRBD1 (5 bases). CDR1 is MNHNY, CDR2 SVGAGI, per germline (reference sequence). This CDR3 region has 14 residues. V was trimmed by 7 bases and J by 0 bases, leaving 10 bases between them. For the CDR3, the DNA is TGTGCCAGCACCCTTCAGGGTAGCAATCAGCCCCAGCATTTT. Residues: CASTLQGSNQPQHF.